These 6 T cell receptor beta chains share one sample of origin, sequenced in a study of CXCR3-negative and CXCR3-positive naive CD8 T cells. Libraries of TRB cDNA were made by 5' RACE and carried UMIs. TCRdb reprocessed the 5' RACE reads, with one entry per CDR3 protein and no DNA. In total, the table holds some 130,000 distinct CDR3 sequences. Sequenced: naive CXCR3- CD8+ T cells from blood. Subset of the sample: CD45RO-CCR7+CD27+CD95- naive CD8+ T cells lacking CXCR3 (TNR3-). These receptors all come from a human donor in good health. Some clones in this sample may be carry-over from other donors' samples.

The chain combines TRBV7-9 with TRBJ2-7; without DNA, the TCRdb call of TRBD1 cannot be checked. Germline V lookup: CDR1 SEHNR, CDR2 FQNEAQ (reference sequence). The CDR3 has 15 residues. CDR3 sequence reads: CASRGDRTMSYEQYF.

CDR3 sequence reads: CSARDDLTEGNEQFF. The chain is built from TRBV20-1 and TRBJ2-1; there is no DNA to check the TCRdb D call of TRBD1. Germline CDR1 reads DFQATT; CDR2 reads SNEGSKA (reference sequence). The CDR3 is 15 amino acids.

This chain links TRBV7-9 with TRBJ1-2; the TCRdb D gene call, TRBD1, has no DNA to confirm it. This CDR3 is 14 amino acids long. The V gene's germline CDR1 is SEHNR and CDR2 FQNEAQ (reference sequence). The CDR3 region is CASSSEWGQNGYTF.

The CDR3 spells CASSLTSGELYEQYF. The chain recombines TRBV7-3 with TRBJ2-7; TCRdb calls TRBD1, which cannot be checked without DNA. This CDR3 is built from 15 residues. The V gene's germline CDR1 is SGHTA and CDR2 FQGTGA.

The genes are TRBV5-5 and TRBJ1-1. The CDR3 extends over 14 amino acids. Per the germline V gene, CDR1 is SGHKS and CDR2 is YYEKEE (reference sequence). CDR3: CASSPVWGNTQAFF.

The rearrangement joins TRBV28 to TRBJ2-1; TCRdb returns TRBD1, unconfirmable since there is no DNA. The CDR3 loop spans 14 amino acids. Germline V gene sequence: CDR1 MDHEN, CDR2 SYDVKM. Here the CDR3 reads CASSFPPSRSEQFF.